Below are 4 T cell receptor beta chains sequenced from a single sample in a study of shared clonotypes between healthy human individuals. The assay was immunoSEQ multiplex PCR, and TCRdb's table has in-frame clones only and misses some. Here the sample spans 2 million to 3 million clones, 93% being singletons. The sequencing sample was made of naive CD4+ T cells from PBMCs. The subset is: CD45RA+ positively selected. These receptors were obtained from a man aged 18 to 35 in good health. Some clones in this sample may be carry-over from other donors' samples.

The chain has TRBV19 and TRBJ2-1; D may correspond to TRBD1 or TRBD2 (6 bases each). V lost 6 bases and J lost 4, with 16 bases in between. The CDR3 is made up of 15 amino acids. Germline V gene sequence: CDR1 LNHDA, CDR2 SQIVND (reference sequence). CDR3 region: CASRGGQNSYNEQFF. CDR3 bases: TGTGCCAGTAGGGGGGGACAAAATTCATACAATGAGCAGTTCTTC. The full variable domain, completed using reference TRBV19 and TRBJ2-1, is DGGITQSPKYLFRKEGQNVTLSCEQNLNHDAMYWYRQDPGQGLRLIYYSQIVNDFQKGDIAEGYSVSREKKESFPLTVTSAQKNPTAFYLCASRGGQNSYNEQFFGPGTRLTVL.

The rearrangement joins TRBV28 to TRBJ2-5, with D maybe TRBD2 (7 bases). CDR1 is MDHEN, CDR2 SYDVKM, per germline. Trimming took 5 bases from V and 0 from J, leaving 10 bases between them. The CDR3 runs 14 residues. The CDR3 nucleotides read TGTGCCAGCAGTCGGGGGGACAACCAAGAGACCCAGTACTTC. As protein: CASSRGDNQETQYF.

This clone has a single count. The chain has TRBV5-4 and TRBJ2-3; TRBD2 matches 11 bases. This CDR3 contains 16 residues. Germline trimming cut 0 bases from V and 2 bases from J; bases unmatched to any gene: 2. Germline values: CDR1 SGHNT, CDR2 YYREEE (reference sequence). CDR3 coding DNA: TGTGCCAGCAGCTTGGGACTAGCGGGACTCACAGATACGCAGTATTTT. As protein: CASSLGLAGLTDTQYF.

The rearrangement uses TRBV4-1 and TRBJ2-4; TRBD1 might be the D (6 bases). The CDR3 extends over 16 amino acids. Germline loops: CDR1 MGHRA, CDR2 YSYEKL. V was shortened by 0 bases and J by 0 bases, with 9 bases between the two germline ends. For the CDR3, the DNA is TGCGCCAGCAGCCAAGATAGGACAGAAGCCAAAAACATTCAGTACTTC. Translation: CASSQDRTEAKNIQYF.